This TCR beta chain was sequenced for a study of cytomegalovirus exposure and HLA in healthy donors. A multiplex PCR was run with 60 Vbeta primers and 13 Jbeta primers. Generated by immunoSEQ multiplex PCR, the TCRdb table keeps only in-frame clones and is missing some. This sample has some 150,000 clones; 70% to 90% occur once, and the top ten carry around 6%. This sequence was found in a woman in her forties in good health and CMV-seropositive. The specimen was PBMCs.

The CDR3 here is CASSRGGVQPQHF. CDR3 sequence (DNA): TGTGCCAGCAGCCGCGGGGGGGTTCAGCCCCAGCATTTT. The V call is TRBV7-8, the J call TRBJ1-5; D might be TRBD1 (5 bases). The CDR3 sequence is 13 residues long. The V gene's germline CDR1 is SGHVS and CDR2 FQNEAQ. V gave up 5 bases and J gave up 6 bases, with 11 bases separating them.